The 14 T cell receptor beta chains presented below share a single source sample, sequenced in a study of T cells in Graves' hyperthyroidism and ophthalmopathy. TCR beta CDR3 regions were amplified from RNA. Using the HTBI primer set, a first-round RT-PCR was run on the TCR CDR3. TCRdb independently ran MiXCR on the multiplex PCR reads; one entry per CDR3 protein. Of roughly 100,000 distinct CDR3 sequences in the sample, about half were seen once. Sequenced: blood. The receptors shown here come from a man aged 40-49 years with Graves' hyperthyroidism.

V is TRBV10-3 and J is TRBJ2-7; 8 bases are shared with TRBD1. The CDR3 runs to 16 residues. Germline CDR1 ENHRY, CDR2 SYGVKD. V was pared by 3 bases and J by 6 bases, with 13 bases of the junction left unmatched. CDR3 in amino acids: CAISDLPSTGAREQYF. The CDR3 DNA is TGTGCCATCAGTGACCTACCCTCGACAGGGGCTCGCGAGCAGTACTTC.

As to this clonotype: Its ends do not fully match the called genes, so a read error is possible. The chain couples TRBV20-1 to TRBJ1-6, with D uncertain. CDR3 size: 11 residues. Germline lookup yields CDR1 DFQATT and CDR2 SNEGSKA (reference sequence). For the CDR3, the DNA is TGCGGTGCTAGACATTATGAGACCCTCCAGTTT. Protein sequence: CGARHYETLQF.

Here the CDR3 reads CAISESLAGEYNEQFF. CDR3 bases: TGTGCCATCAGTGAGTCGCTAGCGGGAGAGTACAATGAGCAGTTCTTC. The rearrangement links TRBV10-3 to TRBJ2-1, with 10 positions matching TRBD2. The CDR3 extends over 16 amino acids. Trimming cost V 0 bases and J 4 bases; bases outside gene matches: 3. The germline V gene has CDR1 ENHRY and CDR2 SYGVKD.

The chain carries TRBV11-2 and TRBJ2-3, with D maybe TRBD2 (7 bases). The CDR3 consists of 14 residues. Germline V gene sequence: CDR1 SGHAT, CDR2 FQNNGV. Deletions cut 5 bases from V and 1 base from J, with 10 bases between. The CDR3 DNA reads as TGTGCCAGCAGCCAAGGGGGGGGCACAGATACGCAGTATTTT. The encoded protein is CASSQGGGTDTQYF.

This clonotype was found many times. The chain has TRBV5-1 and TRBJ2-2; no firm D call. The V and J ends lost 0 bases and 4 bases respectively, with 7 bases between them. The V gene's germline CDR1 is SGHRS and CDR2 YFSETQ. This CDR3 is 14 amino acids long. CDR3 nucleotide sequence: TGCGCCAGCAGCTTGGTGGAGTCCACCGGGGAGCTGTTTTTT. This translates into CASSLVESTGELFF.

In its sample, this clonotype was seen many times. The V call is TRBV11-3, the J call TRBJ2-5, with a tentative D call TRBD2 (5 bases). The CDR3 extends over 14 amino acids. Germline V lookup: CDR1 SGHNT, CDR2 YENEEA. Trimming took off 5 bases at V and 5 bases at J, with 15 bases between the two ends. The CDR3 protein is CASSPTPGWETQYF. For the CDR3, the DNA is TGTGCCAGCAGCCCGACCCCGGGGTGGGAGACCCAGTACTTC.

About this clonotype itself: At one end the junction does not follow the germline gene, possibly because of a read error. CDR3 DNA sequence: TGTGCCAGTAGTGCCGTCGGGGGATACCACTTC. This sequence encodes CASSAVGGYHF. This chain joins TRBV19 and TRBJ2-7; a weak D match, TRBD2 (6 bases). The germline V gene encodes CDR1 LNHDA and CDR2 SQIVND (reference sequence). The CDR3 loop spans 11 amino acids.

The chain has TRBV11-2 and TRBJ2-7, with 7 bases aligning to TRBD2. Germline V gene sequence: CDR1 SGHAT, CDR2 FQNNGV. The CDR3 sequence is 15 residues long. V lost 5 bases and J lost 2; bases outside the gene matches: 9. Here the CDR3 DNA reads TGTGCCAGCAGCAACCGCCGTGGGGGGGCCTACGAGCAGTACTTC. This sequence encodes CASSNRRGGAYEQYF. Combining the CDR3 with reference TRBV11-2 and TRBJ2-7 gives the whole variable domain EAGVAQSPRYKIIEKRQSVAFWCNPISGHATLYWYQQILGQGPKLLIQFQNNGVVDDSQLPKDRFSAERLKGVDSTLKIQPAKLEDSAVYLCASSNRRGGAYEQYFGPGTRLTVT.

The chain couples TRBV19 to TRBJ2-2; 7 bases match TRBD2. The CDR3 totals 14 residues. CDR1 and CDR2 from the germline V gene are LNHDA and SQIVND (reference sequence). Germline trimming cut 9 bases from V and 6 bases from J; bases unmatched to any gene: 10. The CDR3 region has the DNA TGTGCCAGCCGCAACGGGGGGTTAGCCGGGGAGCTGTTTTTT. Its translation: CASRNGGLAGELFF.

This chain uses TRBV7-3 with TRBJ1-5, with TRBD1 identical over 7 bases. This CDR3 is built from 12 residues. With 6 bases clipped from V and 14 bases from J, the junction kept 10 bases outside the gene matches. Germline CDR1 and CDR2: SGHTA and FQGTGA. This CDR3 reads CASSVTGDYEHF. Written as DNA, the CDR3 is TGTGCCAGCAGTGTAACAGGGGACTACGAGCATTTT.

The V gene is TRBV27, the J gene TRBJ2-5; D assignment may be TRBD1 or TRBD2 (6 bases each). Trimming removed 3 bases from V and 4 bases from J, with 12 bases in between. CDR3 length: 14 residues. Germline V gene sequence: CDR1 MNHEY, CDR2 SMNVEV (reference sequence). The CDR3 nucleotides are TGTGCCAGCAGTTTGGGGGCCGGGGGAGAGACCCAGTACTTC. Amino acids: CASSLGAGGETQYF.

As to this clonotype: A single base separates this from a much larger clone, so it may be a read error. The rearrangement links TRBV4-2 to TRBJ2-2; 9 bases agree with TRBD2. Germline assignment: CDR1 LGHNA and CDR2 YNFKEQ. CDR3 length equals 14 residues. V dropped 4 bases and J dropped 9; count of bases not matched to a gene: 6. CDR3 region: CASSLSGGRRELFF. The CDR3 DNA is TGTGCCAGCAGCCTTAGCGGGGGCCGCCGGGAGCTGTTTTTT.

This clonotype was seen many times. The chain recombines TRBV7-9 with TRBJ2-5; D is undetermined. Trimming cost V 3 bases and J 0 bases, with 11 bases left between them. Germline CDR1 reads SEHNR; CDR2 reads FQNEAQ (reference sequence). This CDR3 comprises 15 residues. The CDR3 loop is CASSFRLAYQETQYF. The CDR3 nucleotides are TGTGCCAGCAGCTTCAGACTGGCGTACCAAGAGACCCAGTACTTC.

The chain has TRBV24-1 and TRBJ1-1; no firm D call. Trimming shortened V by 3 bases and J by 6 bases, and 7 bases separated the two germline ends. The germline CDR1 and CDR2 sequences are KGHDR and SFDVKD. The CDR3 runs to 12 residues. CDR3 amino acids: CATSDGLAEAFF. As DNA, the CDR3 is TGTGCCACCAGTGATGGACTGGCTGAAGCTTTCTTT.